This T cell receptor (beta chain) originates from a study of shared clonotypes between healthy human individuals. Turning to the study itself: Per-donor plates numbered three CD4 naive, three CD4 memory, two CD8 naive and one CD8 memory.

Sequencing was performed with immunoSEQ multiplex PCR; in TCRdb, only in-frame clones are kept and a portion is missing. The table lists about 190,000 clones, 66% of them singletons. The CDR3 has 15 residues. The ends were cut back, 2 bases at V and 3 bases at J, with 14 bases in the middle. Germline V lookup: CDR1 MNHNS, CDR2 SASEGT. Within Nashville, Tennessee resided all donors, each a Caucasian adult. The sample was memory CD4+ T cells sorted from blood. Subset noted: CD45RA-negative fraction. This sequence was found in a man aged 30 to 45 in good health. V is TRBV6-1 and J is TRBJ2-7, with D tentatively TRBD2 (6 bases). CDR3 coding DNA: TGTGCCAGCAGTGAAATGGGGGGATCCGGCTACGAGCAGTACTTC. Its protein is CASSEMGGSGYEQYF.